In its sample, the clone carrying this TCR beta chain was seen a few times. Its specificity is unknown. Reverse transcribing all isolated RNA meant expressed TCRB transcripts were sequenced. Here immunoSEQ multiplex PCR was the method, and the copy in TCRdb shows in-frame clones only, minus some. The sample lists 150,000 to 200,000 clones, roughly 8% occurring once. These data are taken from a study of beta chain features in type 1 diabetes. Study-wide findings and caveats: Type 1 diabetes patients had fewer VDJ junction insertions and more deletions. Type 1 diabetes patients showed a moderate but significant shortening of TCRB CDR3s in all four CD4+ subsets. Small HLA sub-analyses could not settle whether HLA shapes TCRB rearrangement. The similarity of naive, central memory and Treg TCRB repertoires appeared greater among patients than among healthy donors.

Germline assignment: CDR1 MDHEN and CDR2 SYDVKM. V lost 5 bases and J 5 bases, leaving 16 bases between the germline ends. This CDR3 region has 15 residues. Material for sequencing was central memory CD4+ T cells from blood. The receptor was isolated from a man between 18 and 35 years old with type 1 diabetes. The chain uses TRBV28 and TRBJ2-4, with D perhaps TRBD2 (5 bases). CDR3 residues: CASSPGGGGENIQYF. The CDR3 bases are TGTGCCAGCAGTCCAGGTGGAGGTGGTGAAAACATTCAGTACTTC.